The 12 T cell receptor beta chains given below trace back to one sample, sequenced in a study of Ad26.COV2.S vaccination and SARS-CoV-2 variants. Described treatment: some 20 received Ad26.COV2.S at low or high dose, single or two shots; 5 received placebo; per-sample allocation not given. Material that was analyzed had been drawn on day 63 after the first vaccine or placebo injection. The method was immunoSEQ multiplex PCR; TCRdb's version includes in-frame clones alone and lacks a portion of them. The sample includes a few hundred thousand clones, around 92% seen only once; the top ten take roughly 1.7%. Sequenced material: peripheral blood, taken in a trial of Ad26.COV2.S vaccine versus placebo. These receptors came from a person between 18 and 60 years old who received the Ad26.COV2.S COVID-19 vaccine or a placebo.

The rearrangement links TRBV30 to TRBJ1-6, with D possibly matching TRBD1 (5 bases). The CDR3 length is 17 residues. CDR1 and CDR2 (germline): GTSNPN, SVGIG (reference sequence). V was clipped by 2 bases and J by 7 bases, with 21 bases between them. CDR3 coding DNA: TGTGCCTGGAGTTCGCGTGGAGTGCTGGGGGGGAATTCACCCCTCCACTTT. This sequence encodes CAWSSRGVLGGNSPLHF.

The chain has TRBV5-1 and TRBJ1-6; no firm D call. The CDR3 sequence is 15 residues long. The V end lost 5 bases, the J end lost 4 bases, and 13 bases lay between the germline ends. Per the germline V gene, CDR1 is SGHRS and CDR2 is YFSETQ. The CDR3 DNA follows: TGCGCCAGCAGGTCGAGCGAAACTTATAATTCACCCCTCCACTTT. It is translated as CASRSSETYNSPLHF.

The V gene is TRBV12-3 or TRBV12-4, the J gene TRBJ2-2; D is uncertain. This CDR3 contains 13 residues. V lost 6 bases and J lost 3, with 8 bases in between. As DNA, the CDR3 is TGTGCCAGCAGCCGGACGGACACCGGGGAGCTGTTTTTT. This sequence encodes CASSRTDTGELFF.

CDR3 bases: TGTGCCACCAGCAGAGAAGGGGTCCGGACTGAAGCTTTCTTT. This codes for CATSREGVRTEAFF. J is TRBJ1-1 and V is TRBV15; weak D call: TRBD1 (5 bases). This CDR3 region has 14 residues. Germline V lookup: CDR1 LNHNV, CDR2 YYDKDF (reference sequence). The V end was cut by 0 bases, the J end by 5 bases, with 10 bases between.

The chain combines TRBV6-5 with TRBJ1-5; 7 bases line up with TRBD1. The germline V gene encodes CDR1 MNHEY and CDR2 SVGAGI. The length of the CDR3 is 14 residues. V lost 6 bases, J lost 4 bases, and 6 bases stayed unmatched. In DNA, the CDR3 is TGTGCCAGCAGCCCAGACAGGGTGAATCAGCCCCAGCATTTT. This gives the protein CASSPDRVNQPQHF.

The V and J genes are TRBV4-3 and TRBJ1-4; D might be TRBD1 (6 bases). The CDR3 is 17 residues long. Germline loops: CDR1 LGHNA, CDR2 YSLEER. Trimming cost V 0 bases and J 7 bases, with 18 bases left between them. The CDR3 loop reads CASSQDPAGVDGEKLFF. CDR3 DNA sequence: TGCGCCAGCAGCCAAGATCCGGCAGGGGTCGACGGTGAAAAACTGTTTTTT.

This clone was picked up one time. The rearrangement links TRBV4-3 to TRBJ2-6; the D gene is possibly TRBD2 (5 bases). The CDR3 contains 19 residues. V was trimmed by 9 bases and J by 4 bases, leaving 28 bases between them. In germline, CDR1 is LGHNA, CDR2 YSLEER. This CDR3 is CARTGSRSDDESGANVLTF. In DNA, the CDR3 is TGCGCCAGAACGGGGTCAAGATCCGACGATGAGTCAGGGGCCAACGTCCTGACTTTC.

The chain has TRBV4-1 and TRBJ1-4; D is unresolved. V dropped 2 bases and J dropped 0 bases, with 10 bases sitting between them. Germline V CDR1 and CDR2: MGHRA, YSYEKL. The CDR3 length is 16 residues. The CDR3 loop reads CASSQQRDTTNEKLFF. CDR3 nucleotide sequence: TGCGCCAGCAGCCAACAACGGGATACAACTAATGAAAAACTGTTTTTT.

The table lists this clone with a few counts. The gene calls are TRBV4-3 and TRBJ2-7; TRBD1 matches at 10 bases. V shed 5 bases and J 3 bases; nucleotides not matched to a gene: 7. Germline CDR1 reads LGHNA; CDR2 reads YSLEER. The CDR3 consists of 15 residues. The CDR3 DNA sequence: TGCGCCAGCAGCAAGTATAGGACAGGGGGCTACGAGCAGTACTTC. Translated: CASSKYRTGGYEQYF.

This clone was picked up one time. The chain is built from TRBV9 and TRBJ2-7; D might be TRBD2 (7 bases). Germline loops: CDR1 SGDLS, CDR2 YYNGEE. V was pared by 0 bases and J by 3 bases, with 16 bases between. This CDR3 has 16 residues. CDR3 residues: CASSVGPGGGGYEQYF. CDR3 nucleotides: TGTGCCAGCAGCGTAGGTCCCGGGGGCGGGGGCTACGAGCAGTACTTC.

The V call is TRBV10-2, the J call TRBJ2-7, with unresolved D. The CDR3 spans 14 residues. V was trimmed by 3 bases and J by 2 bases, leaving 11 bases between them. Germline V gene data show CDR1 as WSHSY and CDR2 as SAAADI. The CDR3 DNA reads TGCGCCAGCAGTGATTCGCTATCTACCTACGAGCAGTACTTC. Translated, it gives CASSDSLSTYEQYF.

This chain connects TRBV7-2 to TRBJ1-3; D is perhaps TRBD1 (5 bases). The CDR3 totals 17 residues. Germline V gene lookup returns CDR1 SGHTA and CDR2 FQGNSA. Trimming removed 0 bases at V and 0 bases at J, with 12 bases between. In DNA, the CDR3 is TGTGCCAGCAGCTTAGCGGTAGGGGTCTTCTCTGGAAACACCATATATTTT. It is translated as CASSLAVGVFSGNTIYF.